Described below is a single T cell receptor beta chain sequence and its context. Antigen: not known. This sample is part of a study of regulatory T cells in long-lasting Graves disease. Both iRepertoire HTBI primers and Arm-PCR of CDR3 regions were used to build the TCR beta libraries. TCRdb redid the calling of the multiplex PCR reads with MiXCR, one entry per CDR3 protein. This sample has a few hundred thousand distinct CDR3 sequences, with 15% found just once. The time point here: newly diagnosed GD, antithyroid drugs for less than 3 months. The TCR library was made from RNA extracted from PBMCs. Roughly 8.2-milliliter peripheral blood samples went into EDTA tubes. Study-wide results and limits: What was studied was peripheral blood only, and not thyroid tissue.

The CDR3 length is 18 residues. Germline V lookup: CDR1 SGHTA, CDR2 FQGNSA. The ends were cut back, 6 bases at V and 7 bases at J, with 28 bases in the middle. These data were likewise used in another study, on T cells in Graves' hyperthyroidism and ophthalmopathy. Per that study: Pregnant or lactating patients were excluded, as were those with uncontrolled infection or other autoimmune disease.

The input for sequencing was peripheral blood mononuclear cells (PBMCs), taken at new diagnosis, from a patient treated with antithyroid drugs. This receptor was obtained from a woman in her thirties or forties with Graves disease. This chain uses TRBV7-2 with TRBJ2-1; D unclear. CDR3 DNA: TGTGCCAGCAGACCTAGGAACAGACCTAGAGGTGGCCAAAATGAGCAGTTCTTC. This codes for CASRPRNRPRGGQNEQFF.